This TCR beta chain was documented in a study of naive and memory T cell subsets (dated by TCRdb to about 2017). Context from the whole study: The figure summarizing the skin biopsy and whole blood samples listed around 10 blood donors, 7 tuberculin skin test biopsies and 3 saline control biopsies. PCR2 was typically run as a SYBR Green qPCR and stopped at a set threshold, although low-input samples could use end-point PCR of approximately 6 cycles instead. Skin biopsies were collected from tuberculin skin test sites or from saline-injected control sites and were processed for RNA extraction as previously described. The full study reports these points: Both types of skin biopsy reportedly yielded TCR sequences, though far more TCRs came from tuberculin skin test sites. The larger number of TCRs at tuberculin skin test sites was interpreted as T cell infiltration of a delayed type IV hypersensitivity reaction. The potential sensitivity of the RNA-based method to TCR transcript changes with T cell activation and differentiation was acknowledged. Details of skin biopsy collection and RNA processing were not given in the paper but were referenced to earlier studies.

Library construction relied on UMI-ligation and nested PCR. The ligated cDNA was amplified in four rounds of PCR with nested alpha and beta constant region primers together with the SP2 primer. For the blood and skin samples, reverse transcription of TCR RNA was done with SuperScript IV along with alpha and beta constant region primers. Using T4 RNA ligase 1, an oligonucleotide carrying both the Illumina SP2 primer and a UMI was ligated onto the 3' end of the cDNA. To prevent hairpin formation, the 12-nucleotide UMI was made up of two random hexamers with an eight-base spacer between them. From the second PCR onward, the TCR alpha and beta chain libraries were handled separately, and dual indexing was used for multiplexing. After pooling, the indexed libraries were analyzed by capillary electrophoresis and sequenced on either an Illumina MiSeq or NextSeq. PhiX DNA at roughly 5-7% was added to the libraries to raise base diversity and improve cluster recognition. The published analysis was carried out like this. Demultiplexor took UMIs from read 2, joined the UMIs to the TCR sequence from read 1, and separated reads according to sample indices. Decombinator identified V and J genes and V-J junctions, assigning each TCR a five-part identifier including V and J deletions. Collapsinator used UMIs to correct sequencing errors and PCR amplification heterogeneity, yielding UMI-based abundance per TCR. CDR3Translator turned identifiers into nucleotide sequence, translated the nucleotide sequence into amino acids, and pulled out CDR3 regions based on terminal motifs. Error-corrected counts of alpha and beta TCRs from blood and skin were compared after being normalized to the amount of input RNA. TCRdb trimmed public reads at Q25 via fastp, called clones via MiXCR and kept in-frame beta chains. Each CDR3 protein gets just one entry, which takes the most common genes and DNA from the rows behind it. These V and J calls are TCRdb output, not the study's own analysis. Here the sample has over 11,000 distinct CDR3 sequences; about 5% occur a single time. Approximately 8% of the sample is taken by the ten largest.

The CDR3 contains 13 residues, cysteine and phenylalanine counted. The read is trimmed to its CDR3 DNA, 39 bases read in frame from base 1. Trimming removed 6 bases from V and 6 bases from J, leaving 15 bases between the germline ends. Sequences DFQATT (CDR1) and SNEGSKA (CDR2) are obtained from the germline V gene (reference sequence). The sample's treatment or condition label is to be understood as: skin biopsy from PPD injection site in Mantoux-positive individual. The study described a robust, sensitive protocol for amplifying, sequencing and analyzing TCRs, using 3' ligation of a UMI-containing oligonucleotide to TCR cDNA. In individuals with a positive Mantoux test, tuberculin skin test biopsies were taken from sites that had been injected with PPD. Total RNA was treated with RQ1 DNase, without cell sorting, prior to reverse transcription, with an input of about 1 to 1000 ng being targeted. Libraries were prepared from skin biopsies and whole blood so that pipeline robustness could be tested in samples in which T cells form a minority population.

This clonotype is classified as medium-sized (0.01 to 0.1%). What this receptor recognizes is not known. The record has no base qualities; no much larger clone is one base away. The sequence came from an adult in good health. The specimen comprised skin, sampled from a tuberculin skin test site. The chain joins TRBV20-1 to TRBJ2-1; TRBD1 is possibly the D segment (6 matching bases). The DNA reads TGCAGTGCCCCGGACAGAAATAGCAATGAGCAGTTCTTC. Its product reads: CSAPDRNSNEQFF.